The TCR beta chain under discussion was sequenced for a study of T cells after yellow fever vaccination. To note about this clonotype: Antigen unknown.

The CDR3 consists of 14 residues. The germline V gene encodes CDR1 KGHSH and CDR2 LQKENI. Trimming took off 0 bases at V and 4 bases at J, with 7 bases between the two ends. Findings and caveats of the study: The secondary response was weaker but peaked faster, day 5 versus 15. Abundant clonotypes from the bulk population could get into FACS-sorted repertoires as contaminants.

Production of TCR cDNA was by 5'RACE template switching, which also added a universal primer site and UMIs. TCRdb processed the 5' RACE reads anew with MiXCR; each CDR3 protein has one entry. The top ten clones hold about 14% of a sample with just under 600,000 distinct CDR3 sequences, approximately 13% of them seen once. The chain recombines TRBV18 with TRBJ1-5; D uncertain. Sequences were derived from PBMCs, sampled on the day of the yellow fever booster vaccination. The TCR comes from a young man who received the YFV17D yellow fever vaccine. In DNA, the CDR3 is TGTGCCAGCTCACCACCGGGGATTAATCAGCCCCAGCATTTT. This gives the protein CASSPPGINQPQHF.